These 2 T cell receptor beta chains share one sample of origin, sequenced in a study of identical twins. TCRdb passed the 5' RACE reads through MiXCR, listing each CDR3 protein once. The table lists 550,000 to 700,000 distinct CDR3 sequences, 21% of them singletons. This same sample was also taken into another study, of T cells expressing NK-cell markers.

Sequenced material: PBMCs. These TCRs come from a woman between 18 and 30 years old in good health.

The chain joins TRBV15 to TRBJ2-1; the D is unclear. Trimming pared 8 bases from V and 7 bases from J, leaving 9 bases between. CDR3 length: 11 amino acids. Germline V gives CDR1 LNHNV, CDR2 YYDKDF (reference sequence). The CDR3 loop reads CATLEGNEQFF. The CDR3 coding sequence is TGTGCCACCCTTGAAGGGAATGAGCAGTTCTTC.

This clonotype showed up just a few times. The CDR3, as DNA: TGCAGTGCTAGTAAGGCCCCGAGGACTGAAGCTTTCTTT. Its translation: CSASKAPRTEAFF. The chain joins TRBV20-1 to TRBJ1-1; D gene unclear. This CDR3 contains 13 residues. The V end lost 3 bases, the J end lost 5 bases, and 13 bases lay between the germline ends. The germline CDR1 and CDR2 sequences are DFQATT and SNEGSKA (reference sequence).